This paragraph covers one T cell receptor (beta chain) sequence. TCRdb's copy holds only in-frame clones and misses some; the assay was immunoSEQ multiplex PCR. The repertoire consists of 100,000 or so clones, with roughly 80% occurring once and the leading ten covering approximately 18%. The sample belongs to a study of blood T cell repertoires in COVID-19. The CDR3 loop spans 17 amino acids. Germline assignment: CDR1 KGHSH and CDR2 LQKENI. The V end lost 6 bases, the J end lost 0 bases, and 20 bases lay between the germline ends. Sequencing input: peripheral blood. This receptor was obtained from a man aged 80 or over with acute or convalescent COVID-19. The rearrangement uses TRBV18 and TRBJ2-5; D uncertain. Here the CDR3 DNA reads TGTGCCAGCTCCCTCCCACGAGGAACTGAACACCAAGAGACCCAGTACTTC. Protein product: CASSLPRGTEHQETQYF.